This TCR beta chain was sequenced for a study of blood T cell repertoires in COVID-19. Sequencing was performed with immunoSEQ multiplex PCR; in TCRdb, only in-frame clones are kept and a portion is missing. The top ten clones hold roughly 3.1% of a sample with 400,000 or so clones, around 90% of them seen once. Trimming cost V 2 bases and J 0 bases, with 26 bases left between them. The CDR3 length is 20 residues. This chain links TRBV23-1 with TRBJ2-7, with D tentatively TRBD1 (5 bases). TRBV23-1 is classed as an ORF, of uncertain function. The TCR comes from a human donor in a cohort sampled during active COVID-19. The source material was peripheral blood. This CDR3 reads CASSQPNRYSTAAISYEQYF. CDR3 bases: TGCGCCAGCAGTCAACCAAATCGATACTCGACAGCAGCTATCTCCTACGAGCAGTACTTC.